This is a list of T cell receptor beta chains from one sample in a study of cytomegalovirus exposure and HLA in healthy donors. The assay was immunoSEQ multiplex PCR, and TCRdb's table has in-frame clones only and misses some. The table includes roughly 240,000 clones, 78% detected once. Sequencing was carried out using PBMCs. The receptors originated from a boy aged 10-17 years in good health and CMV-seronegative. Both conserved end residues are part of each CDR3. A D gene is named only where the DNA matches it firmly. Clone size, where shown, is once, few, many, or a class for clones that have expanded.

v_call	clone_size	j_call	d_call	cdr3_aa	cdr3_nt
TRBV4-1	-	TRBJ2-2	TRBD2	CASSRLAGVGTGELFF	TGCGCCAGCAGCCGGCTAGCGGGGGTCGGAACCGGGGAGCTGTTTTTT
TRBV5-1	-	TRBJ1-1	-	CASSFGTLNTEAFF	TGCGCCAGCAGCTTTGGGACATTGAACACTGAAGCTTTCTTT
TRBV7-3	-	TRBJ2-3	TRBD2	CASSSSGGRDTQYF	TGTGCCAGCAGCTCTAGCGGGGGCCGGGATACGCAGTATTTT
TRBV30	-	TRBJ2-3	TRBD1	CAWRGGTGATDTQYF	TGTGCCTGGAGGGGGGGGACAGGGGCCACAGATACGCAGTATTTT
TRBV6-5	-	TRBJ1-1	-	CASSRGGNTEAFF	TGTGCCAGCAGTAGGGGGGGGAACACTGAAGCTTTCTTT
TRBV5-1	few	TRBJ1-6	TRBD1	CASSQDRFSPLHF	TGCGCCAGCAGCCAGGACAGGTTTTCACCCCTCCACTTT
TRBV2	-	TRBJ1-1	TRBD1	CASSQGQASEAFF	TGTGCCAGCAGTCAGGGACAGGCTTCTGAAGCTTTCTTT
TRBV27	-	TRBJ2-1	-	CASSPNIGASSEQFF	TGTGCCAGCAGTCCTAATATAGGGGCCTCGAGTGAGCAGTTCTTC
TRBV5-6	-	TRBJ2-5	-	CASSVPGAKETQYF	TGTGCCAGCAGCGTCCCAGGGGCCAAAGAGACCCAGTACTTC
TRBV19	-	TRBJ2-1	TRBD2	CASSPFLTSGRFREQFF	TGTGCCAGTAGTCCCTTCCTAACTAGCGGGAGGTTTAGGGAGCAGTTCTTC
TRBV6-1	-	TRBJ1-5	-	CASRESGTGQPQHF	TGTGCCAGCAGGGAGAGCGGGACGGGACAGCCCCAGCATTTT
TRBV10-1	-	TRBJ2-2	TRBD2	CASIRLAGPLDTGELFF	TGCGCCAGCATTCGACTAGCGGGGCCCCTCGACACCGGGGAGCTGTTTTTT
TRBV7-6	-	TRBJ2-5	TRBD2	CASSPSGGVPVETQYF	TGTGCCAGCAGCCCGAGCGGGGGGGTTCCCGTGGAGACCCAGTACTTC
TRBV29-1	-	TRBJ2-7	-	CSVEGRDYEQYF	TGCAGCGTTGAGGGCAGGGACTACGAGCAGTACTTC
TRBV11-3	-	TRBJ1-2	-	CASSLVAGGSGYTF	TGTGCCAGCAGCTTAGTAGCGGGGGGCAGTGGCTACACCTTC
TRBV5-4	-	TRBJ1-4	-	CASSLSATATNEKLFF	TGTGCCAGCAGCTTGTCGGCGACAGCAACTAATGAAAAACTGTTTTTT
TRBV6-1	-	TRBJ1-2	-	CASSEAPRSNGYTF	TGTGCCAGCAGTGAGGCCCCGCGGAGTAATGGCTACACCTTC
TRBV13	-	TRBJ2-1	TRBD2	CASSSRKSGGGYNEQFF	TGTGCCAGCAGCTCTAGAAAGAGCGGGGGAGGGTACAATGAGCAGTTCTTC